The rows below give T cell receptor beta chains drawn from one sample of a study of T cell responses to AZD1222 COVID-19 vaccine. TCRdb keeps only in-frame clones here, not all; method: immunoSEQ multiplex PCR. Of about 110,000 clones in the sample, around 93% are singletons; the top ten hold less than 9.5%. This sample comprised peripheral blood, obtained on day 0 of AZD1222 vaccination. The origin of the receptors is an adult in good health. The CDR3 runs from the conserved cysteine through the conserved F or W. The D gene is left open where the match is weak. Clone size, where shown, is once, few, many, or a class for clones that have expanded.

>TRBV10-3|TRBJ2-7|.|.
CAISAHSGSYEQYF
TGTGCCATCAGTGCACATAGCGGCTCCTACGAGCAGTACTTC
>TRBV12-3/TRBV12-4|TRBJ1-5|once|.
CASTDNTDQPQHF
TGTGCCAGCACCGATAATACGGACCAGCCCCAGCATTTT
>TRBV5-1|TRBJ2-1|once|TRBD2
CASSLFLAANEQFF
TGCGCCAGCAGCTTGTTCCTAGCGGCCAATGAGCAGTTCTTC
>TRBV7-2|TRBJ1-2|.|.
CASSSPGGNYGYTF
TGTGCCAGCAGCTCACCGGGGGGAAACTATGGCTACACCTTC
>TRBV6-6|TRBJ1-1|.|.
CASTYEGEAFF
TGTGCCAGCACATATGAGGGTGAAGCTTTCTTT
>TRBV5-1|TRBJ1-2|.|TRBD1
CASSLTLQGNYGYTF
TGCGCCAGCAGCTTAACATTACAGGGGAACTATGGCTACACCTTC
>TRBV7-2|TRBJ2-7|.|TRBD2
CASSTKLAVEQYF
TGTGCCAGCAGCACAAAACTAGCGGTCGAGCAGTACTTC
>TRBV19|TRBJ2-7|.|TRBD2
CASKRLAGGDYEQYF
TGTGCCAGTAAACGACTAGCGGGAGGGGACTACGAGCAGTACTTC
>TRBV30|TRBJ2-2|.|.
CAWSVFPVGELFF
TGTGCCTGGAGTGTGTTTCCGGTCGGGGAGCTGTTTTTT
>TRBV2|TRBJ2-7|.|.
CASSEEAVSSYEQYF
TGTGCCAGCAGTGAAGAGGCAGTGTCGTCCTACGAGCAGTACTTC
>TRBV3-1/TRBV3-2|TRBJ1-3|.|.
CASSQDWSQGKGAIYF
TGTGCCAGCAGCCAAGATTGGTCACAGGGTAAAGGGGCCATATATTTT
>TRBV19|TRBJ1-1|.|.
CASSLRRLATEAFF
TGTGCCAGTAGTCTACGGCGGCTTGCCACTGAAGCTTTCTTT
>TRBV29-1|TRBJ2-3|.|.
CSALLAGTDTQYF
TGCAGCGCCTTACTAGCCGGCACAGATACGCAGTATTTT
>TRBV5-1|TRBJ1-3|.|.
CASSSTVTGNTIYF
TGCGCCAGCAGCTCCACGGTTACTGGAAACACCATATATTTT
>TRBV4-2|TRBJ1-2|.|.
CASSQDIRAVADYGYTF
TGTGCCAGCAGCCAAGATATAAGGGCGGTGGCGGACTATGGCTACACCTTC
>TRBV12-5|TRBJ2-1|.|.
CASGLPIASVSYNEQFF
TGTGCTAGTGGTTTACCGATAGCGTCGGTCTCCTACAATGAGCAGTTCTTC
>TRBV7-2|TRBJ1-1|.|TRBD1
CASSAGQANTEAFF
TGTGCCAGCAGCGCCGGACAGGCGAACACTGAAGCTTTCTTT
>TRBV7-2|TRBJ1-4|.|.
CASSFSRGQPEKLFF
TGTGCCAGCAGCTTTTCCCGGGGTCAACCCGAAAAACTGTTTTTT
>TRBV6-5|TRBJ2-7|.|TRBD1
CASSRQGSYEQYF
TGTGCCAGCAGTCGACAGGGCTCCTACGAGCAGTACTTC
>TRBV5-6|TRBJ1-6|.|TRBD1
CASSGDRGYSPLHF
TGTGCCAGCAGCGGGGACAGGGGTTATTCACCCCTCCACTTT
>TRBV5-1|TRBJ2-3|.|.
CASRDSDPTDTQYF
TGCGCCAGCCGCGACTCCGACCCCACAGATACGCAGTATTTT
>TRBV3-1/TRBV3-2|TRBJ2-7|.|TRBD1
CASSLDRGISYEQYF
TGTGCCAGCAGCCTCGACAGGGGGATCTCCTACGAGCAGTACTTC
>TRBV13|TRBJ1-3|.|TRBD1
CASSESGTGSGNTIYF
TGTGCCAGCAGCGAATCCGGGACAGGGAGTGGAAACACCATATATTTT
>TRBV27|TRBJ2-5|few|.
CASSRTREETQYF
TGTGCCAGCAGTAGAACCCGGGAAGAGACCCAGTACTTC
>TRBV14|TRBJ2-1|.|TRBD1
CASRNLLMTGGGCGPYNEQFF
TGTGCCAGCAGAAATCTCCTGATGACAGGGGGGGGGTGTGGTCCCTACAATGAGCAGTTCTTC